The 9 T cell receptor beta chains listed next were all sequenced from one sample in a study of cytomegalovirus exposure and HLA in healthy donors. The PCR contained 60 Vbeta and 13 Jbeta primers. Generated by immunoSEQ multiplex PCR, the TCRdb table keeps only in-frame clones and is missing some. The sample holds 210,000 or so clones, about 80% seen once. The sequenced material came from PBMCs. Receptors were obtained from a man in his late teens or twenties in good health and CMV-seronegative.

The V and J genes are TRBV19 and TRBJ1-5, with 8 nucleotides matching TRBD1. There are 13 residues in the CDR3. V lost 8 bases and J lost 7; bases outside the gene matches: 7. The germline V gene has CDR1 LNHDA and CDR2 SQIVND (reference sequence). The CDR3 sequence: CASRDRLSQPQHF. The DNA for the CDR3 is TGTGCCAGTCGGGACAGGTTGAGCCAGCCCCAGCATTTT.

This sequence joins TRBV18 and TRBJ1-5; TRBD1 matches 8 bases. The junction had 5 bases not matched to a gene; V was cut back by 0 bases and J by 4 bases. CDR1 KGHSH and CDR2 LQKENI come from the germline V gene. The CDR3 sequence is 16 residues long. The CDR3 DNA reads TGTGCCAGCTCACCACCACTAGACAGGGGTAATCAGCCCCAGCATTTT. It encodes CASSPPLDRGNQPQHF.

The chain is built from TRBV5-6 and TRBJ1-2; D may be TRBD1 (5 bases). Looked up from germline, CDR1 is SGHDT and CDR2 is YYEEEE. This CDR3 is built from 15 residues. The V and J ends lost 2 bases and 0 bases respectively, with 11 bases between them. The CDR3 here is CASSFPQTANYGYTF. CDR3 nucleotides: TGTGCCAGCAGCTTCCCGCAGACAGCTAACTATGGCTACACCTTC.

CDR3 sequence reads: CASSPRGDSYNEQFF. CDR3 DNA sequence: TGTGCCAGCAGCCCCAGGGGGGACTCCTACAATGAGCAGTTCTTC. The gene calls are TRBV9 and TRBJ2-1; possible D gene TRBD1, 7 bases. V lost 4 bases to trimming and J lost 0 bases, with 11 bases between them. This CDR3 region has 15 residues. CDR1 is SGDLS, CDR2 YYNGEE, per germline.

This clone was counted once. This sequence joins TRBV5-4 and TRBJ1-6; TRBD1 is a possible D gene (6 bases). Deletions cut 1 base from V and 9 bases from J, with 17 bases between. Germline V lookup: CDR1 SGHNT, CDR2 YYREEE (reference sequence). The CDR3 extends over 16 amino acids. The CDR3 reads CASSLMLSGAISPLHF. DNA of the CDR3: TGTGCCAGCAGCTTGATGTTGTCAGGGGCGATTTCACCCCTCCACTTT. Combining the CDR3 with reference TRBV5-4 and TRBJ1-6 gives the whole variable domain ETGVTQSPTHLIKTRGQQVTLRCSSQSGHNTVSWYQQALGQGPQFIFQYYREEENGRGNFPPRFSGLQFPNYSSELNVNALELDDSALYLCASSLMLSGAISPLHFGNGTRLTVT.

The chain joins TRBV25-1 to TRBJ2-5; 8 bases are a match to TRBD1. The germline gives CDR1 MGHDK, CDR2 SYGVNS. V gave up 2 bases and J gave up 4 bases; unmatched junction bases: 9. The CDR3 totals 16 residues. CDR3 sequence (DNA): TGTGCCAGCAGTGAACGAGGGCAGGGGGCGGGAGAGACCCAGTACTTC. Protein product: CASSERGQGAGETQYF.

V gene TRBV5-1 combines with J gene TRBJ2-1, with a weak D call TRBD1 (5 bases). CDR1 is SGHRS and CDR2 is YFSETQ in the germline V gene. CDR3 length: 12 amino acids. The V end was cut by 4 bases, the J end by 9 bases, with 11 bases between. For the CDR3, the DNA is TGCGCCAGCAGCGTCCTAGGGGCTGAGCAGTTCTTC. This sequence encodes CASSVLGAEQFF.

The CDR3 DNA reads TGTGCCAGCAGCTTCCTTTTGAACACCGGGGAGCTGTTTTTT. Its translation is CASSFLLNTGELFF. V gene TRBV7-3 combines with J gene TRBJ2-2; D is unresolved. V lost 3 bases and J 1 base, leaving 6 bases between the germline ends. Germline assignment: CDR1 SGHTA and CDR2 FQGTGA. The length of the CDR3 is 14 residues.

V gene TRBV28 combines with J gene TRBJ1-6; perhaps TRBD1 as D (6 bases). Germline-derived CDR1 and CDR2 are MDHEN and SYDVKM. V dropped 6 bases and J dropped 10 bases, with 13 bases sitting between them. CDR3 length equals 13 residues. CDR3 residues: CASRQGWESPLHF. The CDR3, as DNA: TGTGCCAGCAGACAGGGTTGGGAATCACCCCTCCACTTT.